This TCR beta chain was observed in a study of blood T cell repertoires in COVID-19. Method: immunoSEQ multiplex PCR; TCRdb's copy keeps in-frame clones and lacks some. This table has roughly 24,000 clones, roughly 79% appearing once. With 0 bases removed from V and 5 bases from J, the gap between germline ends came to 13 bases. This CDR3 is built from 15 residues. Per germline, CDR1 MNHEY and CDR2 SVGAGI. Sequenced: peripheral blood. The sequence came from a man aged 80 or over with active or convalescent COVID-19. V and J are TRBV6-5 and TRBJ1-1, with a tentative D call TRBD1 (5 bases). CDR3 amino acids: CASSYSNRLETEAFF. CDR3 DNA sequence: TGTGCCAGCAGTTACTCCAACAGGTTGGAAACTGAAGCTTTCTTT.